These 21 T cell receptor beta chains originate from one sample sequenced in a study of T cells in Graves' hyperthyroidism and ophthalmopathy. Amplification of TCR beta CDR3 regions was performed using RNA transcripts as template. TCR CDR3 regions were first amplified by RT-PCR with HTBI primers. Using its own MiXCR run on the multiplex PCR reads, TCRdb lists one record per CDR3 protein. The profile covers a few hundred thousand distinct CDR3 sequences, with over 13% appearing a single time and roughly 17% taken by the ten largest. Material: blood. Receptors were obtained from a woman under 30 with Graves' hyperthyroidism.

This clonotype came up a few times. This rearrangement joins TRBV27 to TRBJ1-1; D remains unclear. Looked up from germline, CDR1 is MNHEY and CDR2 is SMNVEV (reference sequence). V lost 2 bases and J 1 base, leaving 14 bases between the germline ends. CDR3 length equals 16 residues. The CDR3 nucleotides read TGTGCCAGCAGTTTAAATCTTGGACGCGCGAACACTGAAGCTTTCTTT. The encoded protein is CASSLNLGRANTEAFF.

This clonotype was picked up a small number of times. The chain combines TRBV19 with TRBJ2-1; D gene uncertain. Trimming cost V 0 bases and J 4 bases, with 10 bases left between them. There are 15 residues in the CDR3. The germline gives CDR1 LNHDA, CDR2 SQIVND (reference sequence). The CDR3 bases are TGTGCCAGTAGTATAGACCCCTTAGGTTACAATGAGCAGTTCTTC. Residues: CASSIDPLGYNEQFF.

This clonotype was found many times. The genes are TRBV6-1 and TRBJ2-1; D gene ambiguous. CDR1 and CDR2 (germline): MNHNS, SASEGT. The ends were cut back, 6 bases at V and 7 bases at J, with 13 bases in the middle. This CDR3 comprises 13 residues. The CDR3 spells CASRSRTANEQFF. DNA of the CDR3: TGTGCCAGCAGAAGTAGGACGGCAAATGAGCAGTTCTTC.

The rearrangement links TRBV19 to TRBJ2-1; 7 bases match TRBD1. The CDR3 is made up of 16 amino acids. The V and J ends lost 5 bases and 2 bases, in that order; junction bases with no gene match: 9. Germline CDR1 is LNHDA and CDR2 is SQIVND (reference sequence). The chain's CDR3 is CASSPIQGLPYNEQFF. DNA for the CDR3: TGTGCCAGTAGTCCGATACAGGGGTTGCCCTACAATGAGCAGTTCTTC.

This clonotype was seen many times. CDR3 in amino acids: CASRGRTGGSSGNTIYF. The CDR3 DNA reads TGTGCCTCCAGAGGGAGGACAGGGGGGAGCTCTGGAAACACCATATATTTT. V usage is TRBV11-3 and J usage is TRBJ1-3, with 10 bases lining up with TRBD1. The germline V gene has CDR1 SGHNT and CDR2 YENEEA. CDR3 length: 17 residues. V trimming: 11 bases; J trimming: 0 bases; junction bases outside the gene matches: 13. Variable domain in full (rest from reference TRBV11-3 and TRBJ1-3): EAGVVQSPRYKIIEKKQPVAFWCNPISGHNTLYWYLQNLGQGPELLIRYENEEAVDDSQLPKDRFSAERLKGVDSTLKIQPAELGDSAVYLCASRGRTGGSSGNTIYFGEGSWLTVV.

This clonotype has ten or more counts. The CDR3 DNA is TGTGCCAGCATAATTCCCCCGTCTGGAAACACCATATATTTT. Its protein product is CASIIPPSGNTIYF. The V and J genes are TRBV2 and TRBJ1-3; D unclear. CDR3 length: 14 residues. Germline loops: CDR1 SNHLY, CDR2 FYNNEI. Trimming took off 7 bases at V and 1 base at J, with 11 bases between the two ends.

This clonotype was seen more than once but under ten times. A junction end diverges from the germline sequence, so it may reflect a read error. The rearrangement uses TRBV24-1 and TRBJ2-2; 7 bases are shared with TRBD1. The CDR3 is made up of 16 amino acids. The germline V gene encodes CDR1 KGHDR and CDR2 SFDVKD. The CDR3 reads CAASDFPGQAGGELFF. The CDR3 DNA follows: TGTGCCGCCAGTGATTTTCCCGGACAGGCCGGCGGGGAGCTGTTTTTT.

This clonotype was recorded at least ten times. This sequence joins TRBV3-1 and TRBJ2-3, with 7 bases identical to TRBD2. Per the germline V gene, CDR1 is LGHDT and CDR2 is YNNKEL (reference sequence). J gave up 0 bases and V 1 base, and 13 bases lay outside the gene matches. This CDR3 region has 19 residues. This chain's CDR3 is CASSQGGQRLAQSTDTQYF. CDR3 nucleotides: TGTGCCAGCAGCCAAGGAGGGCAGCGACTAGCTCAGAGCACAGATACGCAGTATTTT.

CDR3 DNA sequence: TGTGCCAGCATCGGGAGATGGGTCAAAAACATTCAGTACTTC. Residues: CASIGRWVKNIQYF. The chain links TRBV7-3 to TRBJ2-4, with D possibly TRBD2 on 6 matching bases. The CDR3 totals 14 residues. V was cut by 7 bases and J by 3 bases, with 13 bases left in between. Per the germline V gene, CDR1 is SGHTA and CDR2 is FQGTGA.

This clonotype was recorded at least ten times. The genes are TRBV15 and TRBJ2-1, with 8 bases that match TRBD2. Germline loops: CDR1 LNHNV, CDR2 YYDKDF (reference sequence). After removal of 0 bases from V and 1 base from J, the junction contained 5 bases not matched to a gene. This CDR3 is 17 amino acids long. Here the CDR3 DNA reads TGTGCCACCAGCAGAGACGGGCGGGAGGTGTCCTACAATGAGCAGTTCTTC. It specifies CATSRDGREVSYNEQFF. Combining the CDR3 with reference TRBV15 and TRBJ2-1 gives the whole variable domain DAMVIQNPRYQVTQFGKPVTLSCSQTLNHNVMYWYQQKSSQAPKLLFHYYDKDFNNEADTPDNFQSRRPNTSFCFLDIRSPGLGDTAMYLCATSRDGREVSYNEQFFGPGTRLTVL.

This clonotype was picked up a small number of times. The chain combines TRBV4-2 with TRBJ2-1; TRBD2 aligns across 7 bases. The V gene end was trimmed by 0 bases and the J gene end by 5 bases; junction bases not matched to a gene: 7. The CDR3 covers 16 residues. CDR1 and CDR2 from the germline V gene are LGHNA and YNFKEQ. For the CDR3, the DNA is TGTGCCAGCAGCCAAGAAGTCGGGAGGTTCCACAATGAGCAGTTCTTC. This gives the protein CASSQEVGRFHNEQFF.

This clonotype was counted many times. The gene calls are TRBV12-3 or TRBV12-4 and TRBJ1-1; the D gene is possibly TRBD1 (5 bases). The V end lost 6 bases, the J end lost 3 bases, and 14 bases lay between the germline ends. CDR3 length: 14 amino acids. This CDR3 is CASRGGNIDTEAFF. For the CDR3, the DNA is TGTGCCAGCAGGGGGGGAAACATAGACACTGAAGCTTTCTTT.

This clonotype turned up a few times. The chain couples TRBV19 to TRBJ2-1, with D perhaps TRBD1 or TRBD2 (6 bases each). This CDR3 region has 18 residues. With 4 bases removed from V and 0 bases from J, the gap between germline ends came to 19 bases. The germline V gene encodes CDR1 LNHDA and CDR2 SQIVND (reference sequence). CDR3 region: CASSRDPGGSSSYNEQFF. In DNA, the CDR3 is TGTGCCAGTAGTAGGGACCCCGGGGGCTCGAGCTCCTACAATGAGCAGTTCTTC.

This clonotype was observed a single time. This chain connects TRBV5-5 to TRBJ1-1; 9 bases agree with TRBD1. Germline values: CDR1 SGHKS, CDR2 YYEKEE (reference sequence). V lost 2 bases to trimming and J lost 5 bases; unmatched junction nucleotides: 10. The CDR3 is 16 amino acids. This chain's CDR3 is CASSFRVGQGGTEAFF. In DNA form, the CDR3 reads TGTGCCAGCAGCTTCCGTGTGGGACAGGGAGGGACTGAAGCTTTCTTT.

Written as DNA, the CDR3 is TGTGCCTGGGGGAGGAACTACAATGAGCAGTTCTTC. It codes for CAWGRNYNEQFF. This chain joins TRBV30 and TRBJ2-1; D perhaps matches TRBD2 (6 bases). The CDR3 is 12 amino acids. Trimming took 5 bases from V and 3 from J, leaving 8 bases between them. CDR1 is GTSNPN and CDR2 is SVGIG in the germline V gene (reference sequence). Drawing the rest from reference TRBV30 and TRBJ2-1, the complete variable domain is SQTIHQWPATLVQPVGSPLSLECTVEGTSNPNLYWYRQAAGRGLQLLFYSVGIGQISSEVPQNLSASRPQDRQFILSSKKLLLSDSGFYLCAWGRNYNEQFFGPGTRLTVL.

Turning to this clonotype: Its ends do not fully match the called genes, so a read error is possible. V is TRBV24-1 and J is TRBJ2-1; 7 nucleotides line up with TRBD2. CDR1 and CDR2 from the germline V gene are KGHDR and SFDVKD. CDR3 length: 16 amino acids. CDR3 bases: TGTGCCACCAGTGATTTTGGCGGGAGATACGACAATGAGCAGCTCTTC. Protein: CATSDFGGRYDNEQLF.

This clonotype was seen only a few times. The CDR3 reads CAWSRTGKTEAFF. CDR3 in DNA: TGTGCCTGGAGTCGGACAGGGAAGACTGAAGCTTTCTTT. The chain has TRBV30 and TRBJ1-1; 8 bases are a match to TRBD1. Germline assignment: CDR1 GTSNPN and CDR2 SVGIG (reference sequence). This CDR3 is 13 amino acids long. The ends lost 2 bases at V and 5 bases at J; junction bases unmatched: 4. The variable domain in full, with the rest retrieved from reference TRBV30 and TRBJ1-1, is SQTIHQWPATLVQPVGSPLSLECTVEGTSNPNLYWYRQAAGRGLQLLFYSVGIGQISSEVPQNLSASRPQDRQFILSSKKLLLSDSGFYLCAWSRTGKTEAFFGQGTRLTVV.

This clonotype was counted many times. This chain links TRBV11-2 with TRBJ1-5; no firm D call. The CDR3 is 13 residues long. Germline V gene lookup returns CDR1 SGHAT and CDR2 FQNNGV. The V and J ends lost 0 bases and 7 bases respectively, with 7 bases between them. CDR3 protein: CASSLDLTQPQHF. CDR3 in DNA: TGTGCCAGCAGCTTAGATTTGACACAGCCCCAGCATTTT.

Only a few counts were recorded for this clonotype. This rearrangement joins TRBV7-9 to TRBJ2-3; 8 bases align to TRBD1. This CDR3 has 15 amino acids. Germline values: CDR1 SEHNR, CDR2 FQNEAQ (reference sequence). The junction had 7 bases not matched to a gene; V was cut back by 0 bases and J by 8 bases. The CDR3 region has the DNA TGTGCCAGCAGCTTAGCGGACAGGGTCAGGGCTACGCAGTATTTT. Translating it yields CASSLADRVRATQYF.

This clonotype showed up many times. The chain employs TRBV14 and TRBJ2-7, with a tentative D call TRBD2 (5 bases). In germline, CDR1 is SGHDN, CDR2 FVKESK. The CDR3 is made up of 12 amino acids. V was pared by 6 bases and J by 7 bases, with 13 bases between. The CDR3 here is CASSHGLGEQYF. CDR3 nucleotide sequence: TGTGCCAGCAGTCACGGACTCGGGGAGCAGTACTTC. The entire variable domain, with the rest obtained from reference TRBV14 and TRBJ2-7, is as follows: EAGVTQFPSHSVIEKGQTVTLRCDPISGHDNLYWYRRVMGKEIKFLLHFVKESKQDESGMPNNRFLAERTGGTYSTLKVQPAELEDSGVYFCASSHGLGEQYFGPGTRLTVT.

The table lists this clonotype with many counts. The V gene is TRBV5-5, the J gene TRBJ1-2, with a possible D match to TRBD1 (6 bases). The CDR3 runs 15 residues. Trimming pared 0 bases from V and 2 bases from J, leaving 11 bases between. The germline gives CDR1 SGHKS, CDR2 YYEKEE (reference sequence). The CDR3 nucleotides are TGTGCCAGCAGCTTGGTACAGGGAACCAACTATGGCTACACCTTC. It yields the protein CASSLVQGTNYGYTF.